Below, one T cell receptor (beta chain) is given with its context. The data derive from a study of blood T cell repertoires in COVID-19. Overall study context: Material from acute and convalescent COVID-19 was sourced from the United States, Italy and Spain. Sample material is recorded as cDNA or gDNA derived from T cells, B-cell-depleted T cells, or PBMCs.

In the authors' workflow: The assay estimated nucleated cells by amplifying reference gene primers. Assay: immunoSEQ multiplex PCR; the TCRdb copy retains only in-frame clones and omits some. V and J calls and clone size come straight from that table; D and trimming were deduced from the DNA. This table holds around 170,000 clones, 85% to 90% found once. Trimming took off 4 bases at V and 5 bases at J, with 11 bases between the two ends. Germline CDR1 SGHDN, CDR2 FVKESK. This CDR3 spans 13 amino acids. Material for sequencing was peripheral blood. This receptor was identified in a woman aged 30 to 39 with active or convalescent COVID-19. The chain uses TRBV14 and TRBJ2-5; D is possibly TRBD2 (5 bases). The CDR3 is CASSLDWTETQYF. DNA for the CDR3: TGTGCCAGCAGCCTAGACTGGACTGAGACCCAGTACTTC.